The source of this T cell receptor (beta chain) is a study of T-cell memory formation after mild COVID-19. Study-level information: Clusters were largely donor specific. Study results and limitations: Researchers found some responding clones in pre-infection memory, a sign that cross-reactive memory joined.

The germline gives CDR1 MNHNS, CDR2 SASEGT. Trimming left V 9 bases short and J 3 bases short, with 22 bases between. The CDR3 spans 16 residues. This clonotype was counted a few times. The antigen is unknown. TCRdb fed the 5' RACE reads into MiXCR, producing one record per CDR3 protein. This sample carries 470,000 or so distinct CDR3 sequences, 20% to 25% of them seen once, and the ten largest clones take roughly an eighth. This receptor was obtained from an adult woman who had mild COVID-19 (a few samples of this study predate the infection). Cell type and time point are not known. This chain connects TRBV6-1 to TRBJ2-3; unclear D gene. Sequencing used PBMCs or a T cell subset sorted from them (not recorded which). The CDR3 spells CASKHNGITSTDTQYF. CDR3 bases: TGTGCCAGTAAACATAATGGAATCACGAGTACAGATACGCAGTATTTT.